The 14 T cell receptor beta chains below all came from one sample that was sequenced in a study of CD8+CD57+ T cells in acquired aplastic anemia (dated by TCRdb to 2017 to 2018). These reads were obtained on an Illumina HiSeq 2000. TCR beta VDJ combination and CDR3 sequence profiling used genomic DNA as the template. Using fastp trimming at Q25 and MiXCR clonotype assembly, TCRdb reanalyzed the public sequencing data and kept in-frame beta chains. For every CDR3 protein sequence, its rows merge into one entry that carries the most common genes and DNA. Present in this sample are fewer than 80,000 distinct CDR3 sequences, roughly 70% of which were seen just once. The ten most abundant clones make up more than 80% of the sample. Expansion of CD8+CD57+ cells had been shown by flow cytometry in the patients chosen for sequencing. Sequences were obtained from sorted CD4+, CD8+, or CD8+CD57+ T cells (not recorded which) from PBMCs. These receptors were taken from a human donor with aplastic anemia.

The CDR3 bases are TGCGCCAGCAGCCCGGGACAGCGCTATGGCTACACCTTC. This codes for CASSPGQRYGYTF. V gene TRBV5-1 combines with J gene TRBJ1-2; 7 nucleotides agree with TRBD1. Germline loops: CDR1 SGHRS, CDR2 YFSETQ. V lost 4 bases and J lost 4; bases outside the gene matches: 4. The CDR3 length is 13 residues.

This clonotype showed up just a few times. The V and J genes are TRBV28 and TRBJ2-7; possible D gene TRBD2, 6 bases. There are 15 residues in the CDR3. The V gene lost 5 bases and the J gene lost 2 bases, with 16 bases spanning the gap. Germline CDR1 is MDHEN and CDR2 is SYDVKM. Written as DNA, the CDR3 is TGTGCCAGCAGTCCCACCGCGGGGAAGACCTACGAGCAGTACTTC. It specifies CASSPTAGKTYEQYF.

The rearrangement uses TRBV2 and TRBJ2-5, with TRBD2 matching over 12 bases. The CDR3 sequence is 14 residues long. Unmatched junction bases numbered 4, after V lost 7 bases and J lost 4 bases. The germline gives CDR1 SNHLY, CDR2 FYNNEI. The CDR3 loop is CASTSGRAGETQYF. The DNA for the CDR3 is TGTGCCAGCACTAGCGGGAGGGCCGGAGAGACCCAGTACTTC.

As to this clonotype: A read error is possible here, since a much larger clone lies one base away. The CDR3 DNA reads TGTGTCAGCATGAGACAAAGCTCTGGGGCCAACGTCCTGACTTTC. Translated, it gives CVSMRQSSGANVLTF. The rearrangement links TRBV7-8 to TRBJ2-6; D is unclear. This CDR3 comprises 15 residues. Germline V CDR1 and CDR2: SGHVS, FQNEAQ.

Of note for this clonotype: At one end the junction does not follow the germline gene, possibly because of a read error. The chain couples TRBV15 to TRBJ2-2; D gene unclear. This CDR3 comprises 12 residues. Looked up from germline, CDR1 is LNHNV and CDR2 is YYDKDF (reference sequence). Here the CDR3 DNA reads TGTGCCAGCAGCGAAAACACCGGGGAGCTGTTTTTT. Translation: CASSENTGELFF.

The chain couples TRBV7-8 to TRBJ2-1, with TRBD2 identical over 7 bases. The germline CDR1 and CDR2 sequences are SGHVS and FQNEAQ. The CDR3 contains 18 residues. After removal of 4 bases from V and 0 bases from J, the junction contained 12 bases not matched to a gene. The CDR3 loop reads CASSSQPAGLSSYNEQFF. CDR3 bases: TGTGCCAGCAGCTCCCAACCAGCGGGACTGAGCTCCTACAATGAGCAGTTCTTC.

V is TRBV20-1 and J is TRBJ1-2; the D is unclear. The length of the CDR3 is 10 residues. Trimming stripped 0 bases from V and 7 bases from J, with 3 bases between. Germline CDR1 is DFQATT and CDR2 is SNEGSKA (reference sequence). In nucleotides, the CDR3 is TGCAGTGCTAGAGACCGTGGCTACACCTTC. It encodes CSARDRGYTF.

This clonotype was observed a single time. The rearrangement uses TRBV7-9 and TRBJ2-7, with 9 bases lining up with TRBD1. Germline V gives CDR1 SEHNR, CDR2 FQNEAQ (reference sequence). The CDR3 has 14 amino acids. The trim removed 5 bases at V and 3 bases at J, leaving 5 bases unmatched. The CDR3 nucleotides read TGTGCCAGCAGCGCCGGGACAGGGATCTACGAGCAGTACTTC. It translates to CASSAGTGIYEQYF.

The chain combines TRBV6-5 with TRBJ1-1, with TRBD1 as a possible D gene (5 bases). V shed 0 bases and J shed 6 bases, with 5 bases lying between them. Per the germline V gene, CDR1 is MNHEY and CDR2 is SVGAGI. The CDR3 totals 12 residues. The DNA of the CDR3 is TGTGCCAGCAGTTACTCGACAGCTGAAGCTTTCTTT. Translating gives CASSYSTAEAFF.

This chain connects TRBV7-9 to TRBJ1-2; 7 bases agree with TRBD1. The CDR3 extends over 14 amino acids. V lost 4 bases to trimming and J lost 8 bases; unmatched junction nucleotides: 10. Germline-derived CDR1 and CDR2 are SEHNR and FQNEAQ (reference sequence). This CDR3 is CASSSDDRVGGYTF. The CDR3 nucleotides read TGTGCCAGCAGCTCAGACGACAGGGTGGGGGGCTACACCTTC.

This chain links TRBV24-1 with TRBJ2-1; possible D gene TRBD1, 6 bases. Trimming took off 5 bases at V and 4 bases at J, with 17 bases between the two ends. The germline gives CDR1 KGHDR, CDR2 SFDVKD. The CDR3 contains 16 residues. The CDR3 nucleotides are TGTGCCACCAGTGGCATACAGGGAAATGGTTACAATGAGCAGTTCTTC. Protein product: CATSGIQGNGYNEQFF.

This clonotype was seen only once. The rearrangement joins TRBV7-9 to TRBJ2-3; D is undetermined. Per germline, CDR1 SEHNR and CDR2 FQNEAQ (reference sequence). The V gene lost 8 bases and the J gene lost 2 bases, with 11 bases spanning the gap. The CDR3 has 13 residues. The CDR3 sequence is CASAQQNTDTQYF. CDR3 in DNA: TGTGCCAGCGCTCAACAGAACACAGATACGCAGTATTTT.

The V and J genes are TRBV2 and TRBJ1-1; no firm D call. Trimming removed 6 bases from V and 1 base from J, with 12 bases in between. Germline V gene data show CDR1 as SNHLY and CDR2 as FYNNEI. This CDR3 has 14 residues. The CDR3 is CASRMTSGNTEAFF. CDR3 DNA: TGTGCCAGCAGGATGACGTCGGGGAACACTGAAGCTTTCTTT.

This clonotype was observed a few times. This rearrangement joins TRBV28 to TRBJ2-5; perhaps TRBD2 as D (6 bases). V was pared by 3 bases and J by 2 bases, with 7 bases between. This CDR3 has 13 residues. Per germline, CDR1 MDHEN and CDR2 SYDVKM. CDR3 DNA: TGTGCCAGCAGTTTCGCGGGACAAGAGACCCAGTACTTC. It yields the protein CASSFAGQETQYF.